The rows below give T cell receptor beta chains drawn from one sample of a study of cytomegalovirus exposure and HLA in healthy donors. Generated by immunoSEQ multiplex PCR, the TCRdb table keeps only in-frame clones and is missing some. In all, the sample yields some 110,000 clones. Material: PBMCs. The receptor set was obtained from a man between 25 and 39 years old in good health and CMV-seronegative. CDR3s include the opening cysteine and the closing phenylalanine or tryptophan. Each record gives: D gene, J gene, V gene, CDR3 protein, CDR3 DNA. The D gene is left open where the match is weak.

>.|TRBJ1-2|TRBV6-1
CASSAQGSWGGYTF
TGTGCCAGCAGTGCCCAGGGTAGTTGGGGTGGCTACACCTTC
>.|TRBJ2-7|TRBV7-9
CASSPMVPPAGAHSYEQYF
TGTGCCAGCAGCCCCATGGTTCCACCCGCAGGGGCTCACTCCTACGAGCAGTACTTC
>.|TRBJ1-4|TRBV6-1
CASSVTAPEATNEKLFF
TGTGCCAGCAGTGTAACGGCCCCCGAGGCGACTAATGAAAAACTGTTTTTT
>TRBD1|TRBJ2-1|TRBV29-1
CSVRGRHNEQFF
TGCAGCGTTAGGGGGCGGCACAATGAGCAGTTCTTC
>.|TRBJ2-3|TRBV18
CASSRSVADTQYF
TGTGCCAGCTCCCGTTCCGTCGCAGATACGCAGTATTTT
>TRBD1|TRBJ2-2|TRBV18
CASSSGTGANTGELFF
TGTGCCAGCTCATCAGGGACAGGGGCGAACACCGGGGAGCTGTTTTTT
>.|TRBJ2-5|TRBV6-4
CASSREAEETQYF
TGTGCCAGCAGCCGAGAGGCCGAGGAGACCCAGTACTTC
>.|TRBJ2-1|TRBV19
CASRDLGDNEQFF
TGTGCCAGCCGGGACTTGGGGGACAATGAGCAGTTCTTC
>TRBD2|TRBJ2-7|TRBV7-6
CASSLAGGLAGGIEQYF
TGTGCCAGCAGCTTAGCGGGGGGACTAGCGGGAGGAATCGAGCAGTACTTC
>.|TRBJ2-2|TRBV19
CASSVTRDTGELFF
TGTGCCAGTAGTGTGACTCGGGACACCGGGGAGCTGTTTTTT
>.|TRBJ1-1|TRBV11-2
CASSSFRQRITEAFF
TGTGCCAGCAGCTCGTTCAGACAGAGGATCACTGAAGCTTTCTTT
>TRBD1|TRBJ2-2|TRBV5-6
CASSLGYRGLTGELFF
TGTGCCAGCAGCTTGGGTTACAGGGGGCTCACCGGGGAGCTGTTTTTT
>TRBD1|TRBJ2-7|TRBV5-5
CASSPQTGLLYEQYF
TGTGCCAGCAGCCCGCAGACAGGGCTCCTCTACGAGCAGTACTTC
>.|TRBJ1-1|TRBV6-1
CASSEDGENTEAFF
TGTGCCAGCAGTGAGGACGGGGAGAACACTGAAGCTTTCTTT
>TRBD1|TRBJ1-2|TRBV5-1
CASSLEGADYGYTF
TGCGCCAGCAGCTTGGAGGGGGCCGACTATGGCTACACCTTC
>.|TRBJ2-7|TRBV30
CAWSTSTERIDGEQYF
TGTGCCTGGAGTACCTCGACAGAACGTATCGATGGGGAGCAGTACTTC
>TRBD2|TRBJ2-1|TRBV27
CASSPTTGGFLSSYNEQFF
TGTGCCAGCAGTCCCACAACGGGAGGATTCTTGAGCTCCTACAATGAGCAGTTCTTC
>TRBD2|TRBJ2-3|TRBV30
CAWSVLSGRAPTDTQYF
TGTGCCTGGAGTGTACTAAGCGGGAGGGCCCCGACAGATACGCAGTATTTT
>TRBD2|TRBJ2-7|TRBV19
CASSPGGRGGEQYF
TGTGCCAGTAGTCCTGGAGGGAGGGGAGGCGAGCAGTACTTC
>TRBD1|TRBJ1-1|TRBV6-5
CASSFTGDGTEAFF
TGTGCCAGCAGTTTCACAGGGGATGGGACTGAAGCTTTCTTT
>TRBD1|TRBJ1-1|TRBV6-5
CASSVPGQGKAFF
TGTGCCAGCAGTGTCCCGGGACAGGGTAAAGCTTTCTTT
>.|TRBJ2-1|TRBV6-1
CASSVQGGGEQFF
TGTGCCAGCAGTGTCCAGGGGGGCGGGGAGCAGTTCTTC
>TRBD2|TRBJ2-1|TRBV6-5
CASSYSWTSGDNEQFF
TGTGCCAGCAGTTACTCGTGGACTAGCGGGGACAATGAGCAGTTCTTC
>TRBD1|TRBJ1-2|TRBV5-1
CASSLDRGLPGVYGYTF
TGCGCCAGCAGCTTGGACAGGGGCCTTCCCGGTGTCTATGGCTACACCTTC
>TRBD2|TRBJ2-6|TRBV7-3
CASSLRGGGSGANVLTF
TGTGCCAGCAGCTTAAGAGGCGGGGGCTCTGGGGCCAACGTCCTGACTTTC
>.|TRBJ2-7|TRBV9
CASSPRGRGNEQYF
TGTGCCAGCAGCCCCCGGGGCAGGGGAAACGAGCAGTACTTC
>TRBD2|TRBJ2-1|TRBV27
CASSFLPGLAPSSYNEQFF
TGTGCCAGCAGTTTCCTCCCGGGACTAGCACCGAGCTCCTACAATGAGCAGTTCTTC